Each of the 27 T cell receptor beta chains below was sequenced from the same sample in a study of cytomegalovirus exposure and HLA in healthy donors. The PCR employed 60 Vbeta primers together with 13 Jbeta primers. Sequenced by immunoSEQ multiplex PCR; TCRdb stores in-frame clones only, minus some. Of 95,000 to 150,000 clones in the sample, around 75% were seen once. Sequenced input: PBMCs. The receptor source for this set is a man under 40 in good health and CMV-seronegative.

The CDR3 DNA follows: TGTGCCAGCAGCACGAGGACAGAACCCACAGATACGCAGTATTTT. Translating gives CASSTRTEPTDTQYF. This sequence joins TRBV7-9 and TRBJ2-3, with TRBD1 as a possible D gene (6 bases). The V end lost 5 bases, the J end lost 2 bases, and 14 bases lay between the germline ends. This CDR3 is 15 amino acids long. The germline CDR1 and CDR2 sequences are SEHNR and FQNEAQ (reference sequence).

As regards this clone: Sequence at one end of the junction differs from germline and may be a read error. The chain links TRBV5-1 to TRBJ2-4; 8 bases align to TRBD2. This CDR3 contains 15 residues. CDR1 and CDR2 (germline): SGHRS, YFSETQ. CDR3 DNA sequence: TGCGCCAGCAGCTTAAGGACTAGCCCCCAAAACAGTCAGTACTTC. As protein: CASSLRTSPQNSQYF.

This clone was counted once. A junction end diverges from the germline sequence, so it may reflect a read error. The chain carries TRBV7-9 and TRBJ1-4, with 9 nucleotides matching TRBD1. CDR3 length: 15 amino acids. Germline CDR1 SEHNR, CDR2 FQNEAQ (reference sequence). CDR3 bases: TGTTCCAGCAGCTTCACAGGGGGCTCTAATGAAAAACTGTTTTTT. Translation gives CSSSFTGGSNEKLFF.

This chain uses TRBV2 with TRBJ2-1; TRBD2 agrees at 7 bases. This CDR3 contains 14 residues. J was trimmed by 1 base and V by 5 bases; bases with no gene match: 2. Germline values: CDR1 SNHLY, CDR2 FYNNEI. The CDR3 sequence is CASSPGGSYNEQFF. In DNA, the CDR3 is TGTGCCAGCAGTCCGGGAGGATCCTACAATGAGCAGTTCTTC.

This clone has more than one count but fewer than ten. CDR3 sequence reads: CASSEYRMTGVTQPQHF. The CDR3, as DNA: TGTGCCAGCAGTGAGTACCGGATGACAGGGGTCACTCAGCCCCAGCATTTT. The chain joins TRBV6-1 to TRBJ1-5; 8 bases fit TRBD1. From germline, CDR1 is MNHNS and CDR2 SASEGT. J was trimmed by 6 bases and V by 3 bases; bases with no gene match: 13. The CDR3 has 17 amino acids.

V usage is TRBV18 and J usage is TRBJ2-7, with D perhaps TRBD2 (6 bases). The CDR3 is made up of 13 amino acids. Germline assignment: CDR1 KGHSH and CDR2 LQKENI. Trimming removed 4 bases from V and 6 bases from J, with 13 bases in between. The chain's CDR3 is CASSRGERSEQYF. The CDR3 bases are TGTGCCAGCTCACGCGGGGAGCGAAGCGAGCAGTACTTC.

The V gene is TRBV27, the J gene TRBJ1-6, with D maybe TRBD1 (6 bases). Trimming removed 5 bases at V and 0 bases at J, with 11 bases between. CDR3 length: 16 residues. The germline CDR1 and CDR2 sequences are MNHEY and SMNVEV (reference sequence). The CDR3 sequence: CASSEAGVSYNSPLHF. CDR3 DNA sequence: TGTGCCAGCAGTGAGGCAGGGGTCTCCTATAATTCACCCCTCCACTTT.

This chain links TRBV7-2 with TRBJ2-2, with D possibly matching TRBD2 (6 bases). V lost 7 bases, J lost 5 bases, and 11 bases lay in between. This CDR3 comprises 13 residues. Germline V gives CDR1 SGHTA, CDR2 FQGNSA. This CDR3 is CASNWGDTGELFF. The CDR3 nucleotides are TGTGCCAGCAACTGGGGGGATACCGGGGAGCTGTTTTTT.

V is TRBV15 and J is TRBJ1-5; D might be TRBD1 (6 bases). The CDR3 length is 16 residues. Germline V CDR1 and CDR2: LNHNV, YYDKDF (reference sequence). The V gene lost 5 bases and the J gene lost 3 bases, with 17 bases spanning the gap. Written as DNA, the CDR3 is TGTGCCACCAGCGCACGACAGGTCCTTCTCAATCAGCCCCAGCATTTT. Protein sequence: CATSARQVLLNQPQHF.

V usage is TRBV25-1 and J usage is TRBJ1-1; D remains ambiguous. Trimming pared 1 base from V and 2 bases from J, leaving 20 bases between. CDR3 length: 18 residues. Germline CDR1 MGHDK, CDR2 SYGVNS. CDR3 sequence: CASSESARQRKTNTEAFF. The DNA for the CDR3 is TGTGCCAGCAGTGAATCGGCACGCCAGAGGAAGACTAACACTGAAGCTTTCTTT.

The chain is built from TRBV9 and TRBJ2-3; the match to TRBD2 covers 8 bases. V lost 4 bases, J lost 5 bases, and 9 bases stayed unmatched. Germline values: CDR1 SGDLS, CDR2 YYNGEE. This CDR3 spans 15 amino acids. CDR3 protein: CASSTNPGGGDTQYF. The CDR3 nucleotides are TGTGCCAGCAGCACCAACCCGGGGGGGGGAGATACGCAGTATTTT.

The chain uses TRBV27 and TRBJ1-6, with 8 bases identical to TRBD1. Germline CDR1 is MNHEY and CDR2 is SMNVEV (reference sequence). The length of the CDR3 is 15 residues. V lost 6 bases to trimming and J lost 7 bases; unmatched junction nucleotides: 8. CDR3 DNA sequence: TGTGCCAGCAGACCCCCGGGACAGGAGAATTCACCCCTCCACTTT. Translation gives CASRPPGQENSPLHF.

The chain is built from TRBV28 and TRBJ1-2; TRBD1 matches at 10 bases. This CDR3 has 15 amino acids. Unmatched junction bases numbered 6, after V lost 5 bases and J lost 3 bases. The germline V gene encodes CDR1 MDHEN and CDR2 SYDVKM. The CDR3 DNA reads as TGTGCCAGCAGTCCGTGGACAGGGGGGGACTATGGCTACACCTTC. Its protein is CASSPWTGGDYGYTF.

The rearrangement joins TRBV5-6 to TRBJ1-4, with D tentatively TRBD1 (5 bases). Trimming took off 0 bases at V and 0 bases at J, with 9 bases between the two ends. The CDR3 covers 16 residues. CDR1 SGHDT and CDR2 YYEEEE come from the germline V gene. CDR3 sequence: CASSLAAGATNEKLFF. The CDR3 DNA reads TGTGCCAGCAGCTTGGCGGCGGGGGCAACTAATGAAAAACTGTTTTTT.

This chain connects TRBV5-1 to TRBJ2-2, with 7 bases lining up with TRBD1. Trimming took 10 bases from V and 0 from J; bases not matched to a gene: 6. This CDR3 contains 14 residues. CDR1 SGHRS and CDR2 YFSETQ come from the germline V gene. For the CDR3, the DNA is TGCGCCGGACAGGAATTCGCGAACACCGGGGAGCTGTTTTTT. Its translation is CAGQEFANTGELFF.

This sequence joins TRBV2 and TRBJ1-6, with D unresolved. Germline V lookup: CDR1 SNHLY, CDR2 FYNNEI. Between the trimmed V and J ends, which lost 7 bases and 3 bases, there was a span of 10 bases. This CDR3 region has 14 residues. The chain's CDR3 is CASMSRYYNSPLHF. The CDR3 nucleotides read TGTGCCAGCATGAGCAGGTACTATAATTCACCCCTCCACTTT.

The CDR3: CASLGAEYRTDTQYF. CDR3 sequence (DNA): TGTGCCAGCCTTGGGGCAGAGTATCGCACAGATACGCAGTATTTT. The chain carries TRBV28 and TRBJ2-3; a possible D gene is TRBD1 (5 bases). The germline V gene has CDR1 MDHEN and CDR2 SYDVKM. Trimming left V 8 bases short and J 1 base short, with 16 bases between. This CDR3 has 15 residues.

The rearrangement uses TRBV20-1 and TRBJ1-1, with D tentatively TRBD1 (5 bases). The CDR3 extends over 11 amino acids. The germline gives CDR1 DFQATT, CDR2 SNEGSKA (reference sequence). The CDR3 coding sequence is TGCAGGCGGGGGGGGAACACTGAAGCTTTCTTT. This codes for CRRGGNTEAFF.

The chain carries TRBV7-2 and TRBJ2-7, with a possible D match to TRBD2 (6 bases). Trimming shortened V by 1 base and J by 1 base, and 11 bases separated the two germline ends. The germline gives CDR1 SGHTA, CDR2 FQGNSA. This CDR3 is 15 amino acids long. DNA for the CDR3: TGTGCCAGCAGCTTAGTGCGGGGCGGGTCCTACGAGCAGTACTTC. Protein sequence: CASSLVRGGSYEQYF.

The chain links TRBV25-1 to TRBJ2-7, with 10 positions matching TRBD2. J gave up 2 bases and V 6 bases, and 7 bases lay outside the gene matches. CDR3 length: 15 residues. CDR1 is MGHDK, CDR2 SYGVNS, per germline. This CDR3 is CASSKSGGATYEQYF. The DNA of the CDR3 is TGTGCCAGCAGCAAAAGCGGGGGGGCCACCTACGAGCAGTACTTC.

J is TRBJ2-7 and V is TRBV28; tentative D call: TRBD1 (5 bases). The CDR3 is 13 residues long. From germline, CDR1 is MDHEN and CDR2 SYDVKM. Trimming cost V 2 bases and J 2 bases, with 7 bases left between them. The CDR3 DNA follows: TGTGCCAGCAGTTTAACAGGAGCCTACGAGCAGTACTTC. This gives the protein CASSLTGAYEQYF. Full variable domain (outside the CDR3, taken from reference TRBV28 and TRBJ2-7): DVKVTQSSRYLVKRTGEKVFLECVQDMDHENMFWYRQDPGLGLRLIYFSYDVKMKEKGDIPEGYSVSREKKERFSLILESASTNQTSMYLCASSLTGAYEQYFGPGTRLTVT.

The genes are TRBV29-1 and TRBJ2-3; 9 nucleotides match TRBD1. The J segment lost 2 bases and the V segment lost 7 bases, leaving 7 bases of the junction unmatched. Germline CDR1 and CDR2: SQVTM and ANQGSEA. This CDR3 is built from 14 residues. The CDR3 region is CSGAQGAITDTQYF. In DNA, the CDR3 is TGCAGCGGGGCACAGGGGGCCATCACAGATACGCAGTATTTT.

This clone was seen a handful of times. The genes are TRBV30 and TRBJ1-5; 10 bases are a match to TRBD1. V was clipped by 8 bases and J by 1 base; unmatched bases: 5. The length of the CDR3 is 14 residues. In germline, CDR1 is GTSNPN, CDR2 SVGIG (reference sequence). The DNA of the CDR3 is TGTGCCCTAGGGGACAGGGGCAGCAATCAGCCCCAGCATTTT. It codes for CALGDRGSNQPQHF.

V and J are TRBV15 and TRBJ1-4; 10 positions agree with TRBD1. The CDR3 sequence is 20 residues long. V lost 0 bases to trimming and J lost 0 bases; unmatched junction nucleotides: 10. Per the germline V gene, CDR1 is LNHNV and CDR2 is YYDKDF (reference sequence). Here the CDR3 reads CATSRDGAGTGDPTNEKLFF. CDR3 nucleotides: TGTGCCACCAGCAGAGATGGAGCCGGGACAGGGGACCCAACTAATGAAAAACTGTTTTTT.

CDR3 bases: TGTGCCAGCAGCTTAAATCTGGGACTGAACCACGAGCAGTACTTC. Residues: CASSLNLGLNHEQYF. The rearrangement uses TRBV11-2 and TRBJ2-7; tentatively, D is TRBD2 (6 bases). The CDR3 extends over 15 amino acids. Germline V gene lookup returns CDR1 SGHAT and CDR2 FQNNGV. Trimming took 2 bases from V and 5 from J, leaving 16 bases between them.

J is TRBJ2-1 and V is TRBV18, with D possibly being TRBD1 (5 bases). The germline V gene has CDR1 KGHSH and CDR2 LQKENI. The CDR3 is made up of 18 amino acids. V was pared by 0 bases and J by 0 bases, with 15 bases between. Here the CDR3 DNA reads TGTGCCAGCTCACCACCCCTGACAGCCCCGAGCTCCTACAATGAGCAGTTCTTC. As protein: CASSPPLTAPSSYNEQFF.

The chain is built from TRBV27 and TRBJ2-7; 10 nucleotides agree with TRBD2. The V gene end was trimmed by 0 bases and the J gene end by 5 bases; junction bases not matched to a gene: 10. CDR1 is MNHEY, CDR2 SMNVEV, per germline (reference sequence). This CDR3 spans 17 amino acids. The CDR3 here is CASSLSPAGGPMDEQYF. The CDR3 bases are TGTGCCAGCAGTTTATCCCCAGCGGGGGGGCCGATGGACGAGCAGTACTTC.